The clone carrying this TCR beta chain was detected many times. No antigen is known for it. The sample is drawn from a study of molecular identifiers for immune sequencing clone quantification. Study results and limitations: Identical TCR molecules that share a barcode could lead to an underestimation of highly expanded clone sizes. About a million naive cells reportedly did not prevent detection of spiked Jurkat TCR RNA from one cell.

CD8+CD4-CCR7+CD45RA+ cells were sorted as naive CD8 T cells. The V end was cut by 5 bases, the J end by 1 base, with 16 bases between. This CDR3 comprises 16 residues. The germline V gene has CDR1 SGHVS and CDR2 FNYEAQ. The use of previously described methods and listed TCR primers produced the bulk TCR libraries. TCRdb re-called the PCR reads through MiXCR, storing one row per CDR3 protein. The sample gives 490,000 or so distinct CDR3 sequences, around 23% of which show up once; about 0.75% is in the top ten. The source material was naive CD8+ T cells from blood, with Jurkat cell RNA spiked in. Stated subset: FACS-sorted CD8+CD4-CCR7+CD45RA+ naive T cells. This rearrangement joins TRBV7-6 to TRBJ2-3; D is unclear. This clonotype was obtained from a human donor in good health. Some libraries in this study had Jurkat cell RNA spiked in. CDR3 coding DNA: TGTGCCAGCAGCACTCACCCACAGTGGGGCACAGATACGCAGTATTTT. Its protein product is CASSTHPQWGTDTQYF. The whole variable domain, remainder taken from reference TRBV7-6 and TRBJ2-3, is GAGVSQSPRYKVTKRGQDVALRCDPISGHVSLYWYRQALGQGPEFLTYFNYEAQQDKSGLPNDRFSAERPEGSISTLTIQRTEQRDSAMYRCASSTHPQWGTDTQYFGPGTRLTVL.